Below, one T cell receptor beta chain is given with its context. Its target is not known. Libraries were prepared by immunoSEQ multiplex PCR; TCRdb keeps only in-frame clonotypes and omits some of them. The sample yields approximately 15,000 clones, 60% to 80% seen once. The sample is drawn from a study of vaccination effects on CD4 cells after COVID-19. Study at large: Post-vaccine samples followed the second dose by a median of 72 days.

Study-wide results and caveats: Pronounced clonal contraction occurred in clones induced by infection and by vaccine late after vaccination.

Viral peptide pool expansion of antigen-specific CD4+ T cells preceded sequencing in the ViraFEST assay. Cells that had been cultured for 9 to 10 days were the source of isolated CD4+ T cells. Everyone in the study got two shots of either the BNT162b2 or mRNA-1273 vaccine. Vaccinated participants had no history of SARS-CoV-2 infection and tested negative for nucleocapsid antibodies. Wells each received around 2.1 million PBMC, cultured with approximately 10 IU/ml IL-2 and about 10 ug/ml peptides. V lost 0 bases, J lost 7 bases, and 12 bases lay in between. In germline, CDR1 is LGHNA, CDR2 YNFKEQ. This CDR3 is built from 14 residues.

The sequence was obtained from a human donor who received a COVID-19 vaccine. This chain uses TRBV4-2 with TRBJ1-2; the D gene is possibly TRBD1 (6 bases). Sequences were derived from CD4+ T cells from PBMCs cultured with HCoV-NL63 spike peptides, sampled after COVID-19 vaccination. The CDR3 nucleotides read TGTGCCAGCAGCCAAGATCGAAGAGGGGGTGGCTACACCTTC. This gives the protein CASSQDRRGGGYTF.